The 3 T cell receptor beta chains below were found in one sample sequenced in a study of circulating and synovial CD4+ cells in juvenile arthritis. Only in-frame clones appear in the TCRdb table, and some are missing; sequencing was by immunoSEQ multiplex PCR. The sample carries under 40,000 clones, 80% to 95% recorded once. Sequenced sample: CD4+ T cells from blood. These receptors all stem from a human donor with juvenile idiopathic arthritis.

The chain employs TRBV28 and TRBJ2-7, with D perhaps TRBD2 (5 bases). Germline loops: CDR1 MDHEN, CDR2 SYDVKM. The CDR3 is 13 residues long. Trimming pared 6 bases from V and 4 bases from J, leaving 13 bases between. CDR3 in DNA: TGTGCCAGCAGCAGACGGACTCCGTACGAGCAGTACTTC. Translating it yields CASSRRTPYEQYF. The variable domain in full, with the rest retrieved from reference TRBV28 and TRBJ2-7, is DVKVTQSSRYLVKRTGEKVFLECVQDMDHENMFWYRQDPGLGLRLIYFSYDVKMKEKGDIPEGYSVSREKKERFSLILESASTNQTSMYLCASSRRTPYEQYFGPGTRLTVT.

This rearrangement joins TRBV7-9 to TRBJ2-2, with 9 nucleotides matching TRBD1. CDR1 is SEHNR and CDR2 is FQNEAQ in the germline V gene (reference sequence). The CDR3 spans 16 residues. V lost 5 bases, J lost 3 bases, and 7 bases stayed unmatched. The CDR3 protein is CASSPWDRVYTGELFF. The CDR3 nucleotides are TGTGCCAGCAGCCCGTGGGACAGGGTGTACACCGGGGAGCTGTTTTTT.

The chain couples TRBV28 to TRBJ2-7, with 7 bases aligning to TRBD2. Germline lookup yields CDR1 MDHEN and CDR2 SYDVKM. After removal of 7 bases from V and 7 bases from J, the junction contained 13 bases not matched to a gene. This CDR3 has 14 amino acids. As DNA, the CDR3 is TGTGCCAGCACTGAGGGCGGGAGCCTGGGGGAGCAGTACTTC. Its protein product is CASTEGGSLGEQYF. The full variable domain, completed using reference TRBV28 and TRBJ2-7, is DVKVTQSSRYLVKRTGEKVFLECVQDMDHENMFWYRQDPGLGLRLIYFSYDVKMKEKGDIPEGYSVSREKKERFSLILESASTNQTSMYLCASTEGGSLGEQYFGPGTRLTVT.